One T cell receptor (beta chain) is described in this entry. The data originate from a study of CD8 T cells in Susac syndrome. Between the trimmed V and J ends, which lost 3 bases and 8 bases, there was a span of 17 bases. Germline assignment: CDR1 GTSNPN and CDR2 SVGIG (reference sequence). The CDR3 extends over 15 amino acids. It was with random hexamers that about 0.45 to 1 ug RNA was reverse transcribed. MiXCR, run by TCRdb on the immunoSEQ multiplex PCR reads, gives a single entry per CDR3 protein. The sample yields about 180,000 distinct CDR3 sequences, 90% to 96% seen once. Sequenced: CD4+ T cells from PBMCs. This receptor was identified in a human donor with multiple sclerosis. The gene calls are TRBV30 and TRBJ1-6; D unclear. The CDR3: CAWRKADLTDSPLHF. In nucleotides, the CDR3 is TGTGCCTGGAGGAAAGCGGACCTAACGGATTCACCCCTCCACTTT.